The 4 T cell receptor beta chains in this list originate from one sample, sequenced in a study of OX40 agonist ivuxolimab in advanced cancers. Data came from immunoSEQ multiplex PCR; TCRdb stores just in-frame clones and leaves some out. The sample has about 68,000 clones, more than 65% seen once. The material was CD4+ or CD8+ T cells sorted from blood, obtained in a trial of the OX40 agonist ivuxolimab. These receptors came from an adult with an advanced solid tumor such as melanoma, head and neck, liver or kidney cancer.

Here the CDR3 reads CASSGLAGTSYNEQFF. As DNA, the CDR3 is TGTGCCAGCAGTGGCCTAGCGGGTACGTCCTACAATGAGCAGTTCTTC. This chain joins TRBV6-1 and TRBJ2-1, with TRBD2 matching 8 bases. V lost 4 bases and J lost 1; bases outside the gene matches: 6. The CDR3 is made up of 16 amino acids. Germline V gene lookup returns CDR1 MNHNS and CDR2 SASEGT.

This chain links TRBV29-1 with TRBJ1-2; 9 bases match TRBD1. This CDR3 contains 13 residues. V lost 4 bases and J lost 5; bases outside the gene matches: 5. Germline CDR1 is SQVTM and CDR2 is ANQGSEA. The CDR3 here is CSVGTGEGYGYTF. In nucleotides, the CDR3 is TGCAGCGTTGGGACAGGGGAGGGGTATGGCTACACCTTC.

This chain uses TRBV6-5 with TRBJ1-2; weak D call: TRBD1 (5 bases). Trimming removed 2 bases from V and 7 bases from J, with 20 bases in between. This CDR3 is built from 16 residues. CDR1 is MNHEY and CDR2 is SVGAGI in the germline V gene. CDR3 region: CASSYPPVEGLSGYTF. CDR3 sequence (DNA): TGTGCCAGCAGTTACCCCCCGGTGGAGGGGTTGAGTGGCTACACCTTC.

The chain recombines TRBV19 with TRBJ2-1, with D possibly being TRBD2 (6 bases). V was pared by 8 bases and J by 4 bases, with 12 bases between. Looked up from germline, CDR1 is LNHDA and CDR2 is SQIVND (reference sequence). The CDR3 consists of 13 residues. CDR3 sequence (DNA): TGTGCCAGTTCCGGGACTCGTTACAATGAGCAGTTCTTC. Protein product: CASSGTRYNEQFF.